This T cell receptor beta chain was identified in a study of blood T cell repertoires in COVID-19. Study-wide background: COVID-19 samples, acute and convalescent, were from the United States, Italy and Spain. In each case, the material was cDNA or gDNA derived from T cells, B-cell-depleted T cells, or PBMCs.

Sequenced by immunoSEQ multiplex PCR; TCRdb stores in-frame clones only, minus some. The top ten clones hold more than 10% of a sample with some 120,000 clones, under 90% of them seen once. The V and J ends lost 3 bases and 5 bases, in that order; junction bases with no gene match: 4. Per germline, CDR1 MGHDK and CDR2 SYGVNS. The CDR3 contains 14 residues. The gene calls are TRBV25-1 and TRBJ1-2; 9 nucleotides line up with TRBD1. This TCR derives from a woman aged 60-75 years with acute or convalescent COVID-19. The sequencing input was peripheral blood. The CDR3 nucleotides are TGTGCCAGCAGTGACCACAGGGGGCTTTATGGCTACACCTTC. Its protein product is CASSDHRGLYGYTF.